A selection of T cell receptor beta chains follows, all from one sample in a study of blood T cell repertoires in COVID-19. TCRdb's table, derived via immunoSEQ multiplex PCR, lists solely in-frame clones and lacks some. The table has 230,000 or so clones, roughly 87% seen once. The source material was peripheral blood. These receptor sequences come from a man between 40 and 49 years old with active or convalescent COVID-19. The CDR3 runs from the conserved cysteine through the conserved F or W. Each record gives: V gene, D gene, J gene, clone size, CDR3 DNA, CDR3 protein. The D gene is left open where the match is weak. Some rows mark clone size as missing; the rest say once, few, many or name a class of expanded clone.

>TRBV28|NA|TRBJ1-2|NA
TGTGCCAGCGGAGGGGCCAGGAGAGTAGATCGGGGCTACACCTTC
CASGGARRVDRGYTF
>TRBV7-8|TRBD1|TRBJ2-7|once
TGTGCCAGCAGGCCACGCGTTGGGTCCGGGACAGCCTCCTACGAGCAGTACTTC
CASRPRVGSGTASYEQYF
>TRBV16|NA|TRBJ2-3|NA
TGTGCCAGCAGCCAATTAACTTCCTCCAACACAGATACGCAGTATTTT
CASSQLTSSNTDTQYF
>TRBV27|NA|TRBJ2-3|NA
TGTGCCAGCAGTTTAAGGGGCGGGATTAGCACAGATACGCAGTATTTT
CASSLRGGISTDTQYF
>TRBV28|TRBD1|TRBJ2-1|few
TGTGCCAGCAGTGACAGGGGGCGCATAAATGAGCAGTTCTTC
CASSDRGRINEQFF
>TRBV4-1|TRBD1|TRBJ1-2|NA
TGCGCCAGCAGCCAAGAGGACAGGGTATATGGCTACACCTTC
CASSQEDRVYGYTF
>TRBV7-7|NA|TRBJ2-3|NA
TGTGCCAGCAGCTTTGGAGGGCAGGGAGATACGCAGTATTTT
CASSFGGQGDTQYF
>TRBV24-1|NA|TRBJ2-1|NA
TGTGCCACCCACAAGGGGGCGGGGTACAATGAGCAGTTCTTC
CATHKGAGYNEQFF
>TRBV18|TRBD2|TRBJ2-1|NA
TGTGCCAGCTCAGTTACTGGTGGAGCGGGAGGCAGGAATGAGCAGTTCTTC
CASSVTGGAGGRNEQFF
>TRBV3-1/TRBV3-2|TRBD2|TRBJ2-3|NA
TGTGCCAGCAGCCATACGGGACTAGCAACAGATACGCAGTATTTT
CASSHTGLATDTQYF